These T cell receptor beta chains were read from a single sample in a study of radiotherapy plus CTLA-4 blockade in lung cancer. This table comes from immunoSEQ multiplex PCR, and its TCRdb copy is limited to in-frame clones, with some not included. The table shows 80,000 to 95,000 clones, with approximately 82% occurring only once. The sequenced sample was peripheral blood, obtained from a patient treated with radiotherapy plus ipilimumab. Receptors originate from a human donor with non-small cell lung cancer that progressed on radiotherapy plus ipilimumab. CDR3s include the opening cysteine and the closing phenylalanine or tryptophan. The D gene is left open where the match is weak. Part of the rows lack a size; the others show once, few, many or a class for expanded clones.

v_call: TRBV4-2
cdr3_length: 17
d_call: TRBD1
clone_size: .
j_call: TRBJ1-6
cdr3_nt: TGTGCCAGCAGCCAAGGGGACAGGACCAGCTATAATTCACCCCTCCACTTT
cdr3_aa: CASSQGDRTSYNSPLHF

v_call: TRBV28
cdr3_length: 15
d_call: TRBD2
clone_size: .
j_call: TRBJ2-3
cdr3_nt: TGTGCCAGCAGTTTTTCCAGCGGGGGCGCAGATACGCAGTATTTT
cdr3_aa: CASSFSSGGADTQYF

v_call: TRBV28
cdr3_length: 16
d_call: .
clone_size: .
j_call: TRBJ2-2
cdr3_nt: TGTGCCAGCAGTTACAGGGTCCTGGAGGACACCGGGGAGCTGTTTTTT
cdr3_aa: CASSYRVLEDTGELFF

v_call: TRBV29-1
cdr3_length: 11
d_call: .
clone_size: .
j_call: TRBJ2-5
cdr3_nt: TGCAGCGCCGCTCCGAAAGAGACCCAGTACTTC
cdr3_aa: CSAAPKETQYF

v_call: TRBV7-8
cdr3_length: 16
d_call: .
clone_size: .
j_call: TRBJ1-4
cdr3_nt: TGTGCCAGCAGCTCCAACCCCGGGGTCTTGAAGGAAAAACTGTTTTTT
cdr3_aa: CASSSNPGVLKEKLFF

v_call: TRBV10-1
cdr3_length: 15
d_call: TRBD1
clone_size: .
j_call: TRBJ1-4
cdr3_nt: TGCGCCAGCAGTGAAGGACAGGCAACTAATGAAAAACTGTTTTTT
cdr3_aa: CASSEGQATNEKLFF

v_call: TRBV5-1
cdr3_length: 15
d_call: TRBD2
clone_size: .
j_call: TRBJ2-1
cdr3_nt: TGCGCCAGCAGCTTGGTGGCGGGAGGGCACAATGAGCAGTTCTTC
cdr3_aa: CASSLVAGGHNEQFF

v_call: TRBV9
cdr3_length: 13
d_call: .
clone_size: .
j_call: TRBJ1-1
cdr3_nt: TGTGCCAGCAGCGTAGACGGCAGCCCCTCGGCTTTCTTT
cdr3_aa: CASSVDGSPSAFF

v_call: TRBV7-6
cdr3_length: 17
d_call: .
clone_size: few
j_call: TRBJ2-1
cdr3_nt: TGTGCCAGCAGCTTGGGGGCCTTAAGGGCCTCCTACAATGAGCAGTTCTTC
cdr3_aa: CASSLGALRASYNEQFF

v_call: TRBV9
cdr3_length: 17
d_call: TRBD2
clone_size: .
j_call: TRBJ2-3
cdr3_nt: TGTGCCAGCAGCGTAGGGACTAGCGGGAAGGGCACAGATACGCAGTATTTT
cdr3_aa: CASSVGTSGKGTDTQYF

v_call: TRBV6-5
cdr3_length: 14
d_call: TRBD1
clone_size: .
j_call: TRBJ1-2
cdr3_nt: TGTGCCACCGTGAAAACAGGGGGGAACTATGGCTACACCTTC
cdr3_aa: CATVKTGGNYGYTF

v_call: TRBV19
cdr3_length: 15
d_call: TRBD1
clone_size: .
j_call: TRBJ1-5
cdr3_nt: TGTGCCAGTAGGACCACAGGGGGAGGAGATCAGCCCCAGCATTTT
cdr3_aa: CASRTTGGGDQPQHF

v_call: TRBV18
cdr3_length: 15
d_call: .
clone_size: .
j_call: TRBJ2-5
cdr3_nt: TGTGCCAGCTCACCCCGGGACACAGCATATCGGACCCAGTACTTC
cdr3_aa: CASSPRDTAYRTQYF

v_call: TRBV7-8
cdr3_length: 16
d_call: .
clone_size: .
j_call: TRBJ1-2
cdr3_nt: TGTGCCAGCAGTTTTGGCCCCTTTACAGGGAGCGATGGCTACACCTTC
cdr3_aa: CASSFGPFTGSDGYTF

v_call: TRBV11-2
cdr3_length: 13
d_call: .
clone_size: .
j_call: TRBJ2-1
cdr3_nt: TGTGCCAGCAGCCCCGTGACAGGTAATGAGCAGTTCTTC
cdr3_aa: CASSPVTGNEQFF

v_call: TRBV4-1
cdr3_length: 13
d_call: .
clone_size: .
j_call: TRBJ2-3
cdr3_nt: TGCGCCAGCAGCCTGGGGAGCACAGATACGCAGTATTTT
cdr3_aa: CASSLGSTDTQYF

v_call: TRBV6-5
cdr3_length: 15
d_call: .
clone_size: once
j_call: TRBJ2-7
cdr3_nt: TGTGCCAGCAGTTACTCGGACGTAGGACCATACGAGCAGTACTTC
cdr3_aa: CASSYSDVGPYEQYF

v_call: TRBV6-6
cdr3_length: 15
d_call: TRBD1
clone_size: many
j_call: TRBJ2-1
cdr3_nt: TGTGCCAGCAGTTACGAACAGGGGGCCTACAATGAGCAGTTCTTC
cdr3_aa: CASSYEQGAYNEQFF

v_call: TRBV28
cdr3_length: 17
d_call: TRBD2
clone_size: .
j_call: TRBJ2-7
cdr3_nt: TGTGCCAGTAGTCTAACTAGCGGGAGTATCGGTACCTACGAGCAGTACTTC
cdr3_aa: CASSLTSGSIGTYEQYF

v_call: TRBV6-6
cdr3_length: 12
d_call: .
clone_size: .
j_call: TRBJ1-1
cdr3_nt: TGTGCCAGCAGTTTCACAGGGTCTGAAGCTTTCTTT
cdr3_aa: CASSFTGSEAFF

v_call: TRBV27
cdr3_length: 15
d_call: .
clone_size: .
j_call: TRBJ1-5
cdr3_nt: TGTGCCAGCAGTCCCCGAGGTCAGGAACATCAGCCCCAGCATTTT
cdr3_aa: CASSPRGQEHQPQHF

v_call: TRBV2
cdr3_length: 15
d_call: TRBD1
clone_size: .
j_call: TRBJ1-1
cdr3_nt: TGTGCCAGCAGTGGGGTCGGACAGGGGTACACTGAAGCTTTCTTT
cdr3_aa: CASSGVGQGYTEAFF

v_call: TRBV12-5
cdr3_length: 11
d_call: .
clone_size: .
j_call: TRBJ1-1
cdr3_nt: TGTGCTAGTGGTTTAGGGACTGAAGCTTTCTTT
cdr3_aa: CASGLGTEAFF

v_call: TRBV9
cdr3_length: 13
d_call: .
clone_size: once
j_call: TRBJ2-7
cdr3_nt: TGTGCCAGCAGCCCCCGTGGGGGTTACGAGCAGTACTTC
cdr3_aa: CASSPRGGYEQYF

v_call: TRBV5-6
cdr3_length: 16
d_call: TRBD1
clone_size: .
j_call: TRBJ1-5
cdr3_nt: TGTGCCAGCAGCTTGCGGGGACAGAGGGGCAATCAGCCCCAGCATTTT
cdr3_aa: CASSLRGQRGNQPQHF

v_call: TRBV4-1
cdr3_length: 14
d_call: .
clone_size: .
j_call: TRBJ1-1
cdr3_nt: TGCGCCAGCAGAGGACACCTAAAGAACACTGAAGCTTTCTTT
cdr3_aa: CASRGHLKNTEAFF

v_call: TRBV19
cdr3_length: 14
d_call: TRBD1
clone_size: .
j_call: TRBJ1-1
cdr3_nt: TGTGCCAGTAGTACCGGGACAGGGAACACTGAAGCTTTCTTT
cdr3_aa: CASSTGTGNTEAFF

v_call: TRBV7-3
cdr3_length: 15
d_call: TRBD2
clone_size: .
j_call: TRBJ2-1
cdr3_nt: TGTGCCAGCAGCCCAACTAGCGGGAGAAGGGGTGAGCAGTTCTTC
cdr3_aa: CASSPTSGRRGEQFF

v_call: TRBV7-8
cdr3_length: 16
d_call: .
clone_size: .
j_call: TRBJ2-7
cdr3_nt: TGTGCCAGCAGCTTTAGAGCGGGCTTAGAGGGGTACGAGCAGTACTTC
cdr3_aa: CASSFRAGLEGYEQYF

v_call: TRBV28
cdr3_length: 13
d_call: .
clone_size: .
j_call: TRBJ2-1
cdr3_nt: TGTGCCAGCAGACAACCGGTGGCAGGAGAGCAGTTCTTC
cdr3_aa: CASRQPVAGEQFF

v_call: TRBV6-5
cdr3_length: 15
d_call: .
clone_size: once
j_call: TRBJ2-7
cdr3_nt: TGTGCCAGCAGAAGCGACCGAACGTCCTCCTACGAGCAGTACTTC
cdr3_aa: CASRSDRTSSYEQYF

v_call: TRBV5-6
cdr3_length: 17
d_call: .
clone_size: .
j_call: TRBJ1-2
cdr3_nt: TGTGCCAGCAGCGGATTTTCCGGAGGGCTGTACAACTATGGCTACACCTTC
cdr3_aa: CASSGFSGGLYNYGYTF

v_call: TRBV4-1
cdr3_length: 15
d_call: TRBD1
clone_size: once
j_call: TRBJ1-2
cdr3_nt: TGCGCCAGCAGCCAACCGGGACAGAATAACTATGGCTACACCTTC
cdr3_aa: CASSQPGQNNYGYTF

v_call: TRBV2
cdr3_length: 15
d_call: .
clone_size: .
j_call: TRBJ2-4
cdr3_nt: TGTGCCAGCAGGTTTGCGTGGCTAGCCAAAAACATTCAGTACTTC
cdr3_aa: CASRFAWLAKNIQYF

v_call: TRBV2
cdr3_length: 15
d_call: TRBD1
clone_size: .
j_call: TRBJ2-7
cdr3_nt: TGTGCCAGCGATGCGATCGGACAGGGTTTGGGCGAGCAGTACTTC
cdr3_aa: CASDAIGQGLGEQYF

v_call: TRBV2
cdr3_length: 16
d_call: .
clone_size: many
j_call: TRBJ1-5
cdr3_nt: TGTGCCAGCAGTGATTCTCGAGGCCATAGCAATCAGCCCCAGCATTTT
cdr3_aa: CASSDSRGHSNQPQHF

v_call: TRBV6-1
cdr3_length: 15
d_call: .
clone_size: .
j_call: TRBJ2-4
cdr3_nt: TGTGCCAGCAGCGCAGACAGTGTTGCCAAAAACATTCAGTACTTC
cdr3_aa: CASSADSVAKNIQYF

v_call: TRBV15
cdr3_length: 14
d_call: .
clone_size: .
j_call: TRBJ2-4
cdr3_nt: TGTGCCACCAGCCTGAGGCTAGCCAAAAACATTCAGTACTTC
cdr3_aa: CATSLRLAKNIQYF

v_call: TRBV28
cdr3_length: 23
d_call: TRBD1
clone_size: .
j_call: TRBJ2-2
cdr3_nt: TGTGCCAGCAGTTTATATTTTGGTGGGGACAGGGCATCAGGAGGCGGGAACACCGGGGAGCTGTTTTTT
cdr3_aa: CASSLYFGGDRASGGGNTGELFF

v_call: TRBV4-2
cdr3_length: 19
d_call: TRBD1
clone_size: .
j_call: TRBJ1-5
cdr3_nt: TGTGCCAGCAGCCAAGATTATACATCGGGACAGGGGGCAGGTCAGCCCCAGCATTTT
cdr3_aa: CASSQDYTSGQGAGQPQHF

v_call: TRBV11-2
cdr3_length: 13
d_call: .
clone_size: once
j_call: TRBJ1-2
cdr3_nt: TGTGCCAGCAGCCGAGACAAAAACTATGGCTACACCTTC
cdr3_aa: CASSRDKNYGYTF

v_call: TRBV7-3
cdr3_length: 16
d_call: TRBD2
clone_size: .
j_call: TRBJ2-3
cdr3_nt: TGTGCCAGCAGCTTAAGCCTAGCGGGAGGGGTAGATACGCAGTATTTT
cdr3_aa: CASSLSLAGGVDTQYF

v_call: TRBV25-1
cdr3_length: 12
d_call: .
clone_size: once
j_call: TRBJ2-5
cdr3_nt: TGTGCCAGCGGGTTTAACCAAGAGACCCAGTACTTC
cdr3_aa: CASGFNQETQYF

v_call: TRBV13
cdr3_length: 17
d_call: TRBD1
clone_size: .
j_call: TRBJ2-7
cdr3_nt: TGTGCCAGCAGCTCAAAACCCGGGACAGGGAGCTCCTACGAGCAGTACTTC
cdr3_aa: CASSSKPGTGSSYEQYF

v_call: TRBV5-6
cdr3_length: 13
d_call: TRBD2
clone_size: .
j_call: TRBJ2-7
cdr3_nt: TGTGCCAGCAGCCTTGGACTAGCGGCCGAGCAGTACTTC
cdr3_aa: CASSLGLAAEQYF

v_call: TRBV4-2
cdr3_length: 19
d_call: TRBD2
clone_size: .
j_call: TRBJ2-2
cdr3_nt: TGTGCCAGCAGCCAAGATCGCACTAGCGGGATAGGGAACACCGGGGAGCTGTTTTTT
cdr3_aa: CASSQDRTSGIGNTGELFF